This T cell receptor beta chain was documented in a study of CD8 T cells in Susac syndrome. For the study at large: Treatment status at blood draw for the Susac syndrome patients was therapy-naive, corticosteroids, or intravenous immunoglobulin alone.

The CDR3 length is 13 residues. Between the trimmed V and J ends, which lost 7 bases and 7 bases, there was a span of 14 bases. This clonotype appeared a single time. Random hexamers were used to reverse transcribe the RNA input (roughly 0.5 to 1 ug). immunoSEQ multiplex PCR amplified TCR beta CDR3 across 54 Vbeta, 13 Jbeta. TCRdb used MiXCR to reprocess the immunoSEQ multiplex PCR reads, holding one entry per CDR3 protein. The table shows about 150,000 distinct CDR3 sequences, with approximately 94% occurring only once. This sequence was found in a human donor with Susac syndrome. The chain combines TRBV12-3 or TRBV12-4 with TRBJ2-1; tentatively, D is TRBD2 (6 bases). Sequenced material: CD4+ T cells from PBMCs. The CDR3 is CASTRGGRNEQFF. CDR3 nucleotide sequence: TGTGCCAGCACACGAGGTGGGAGGAATGAGCAGTTCTTC.